Below, one T cell receptor beta chain is given with its context. This clonotype was seen many times. Its binding antigen is unknown. No base quality values were provided; no much bigger clone lies one nucleotide off. Counted from cysteine to phenylalanine, this CDR3 has 16 amino acids. Kept here is only the CDR3 DNA, which spans 48 bases and is read in frame from base 1. The junction shows trimming of 6 bases on V and 1 base on J, plus 15 bases between the germline ends. Sequencing took place on an Illumina HiSeq 1500. TCRdb handled the public reads itself, with Q25 trimming in fastp and clone calling in MiXCR, and kept productive beta chains. Entries that share a CDR3 protein sequence are merged under the most common genes and DNA. This sample lists some 800,000 distinct CDR3 sequences; about 31% were detected once. The ten largest clonotypes hold over 10% of the sample. Read against the paper, the sample's treatment or condition label means: in vitro stimulation with specific CMV peptide epitopes to enrich CMV-specific T cells.

This specimen belongs to a study of T cell repertoires in cytomegalovirus infection (dated by TCRdb to about 2019). Study-level background: Peptide stimulations targeted recently identified HLA-C-restricted CMV epitopes, whose presentation resists viral immunomodulation, together with well-studied HLA-B-restricted epitopes. Donor HLA type was relevant to the analysis, because carriage of CMV infection together with the matching HLA type was indicated by public TCR beta signatures. On the study overall, not on this receptor specifically: Carriers of CMV infection plus the relevant HLA type were discriminated by the cumulative frequency of public TCR beta family members in the study cohort and in an independent approximately 360-donor cohort. The ex vivo response was dominated by HLA-C-restricted CMV-specific TCR beta clonotypes, which also provided the single most frequent clonotype in two of eight donors.

The chain was built from TRBV12-3 or TRBV12-4 and TRBJ2-2; TRBD1 could be the D gene, as 6 bases match. The clonotype was recovered from a human donor in good health (CMV status not recorded). Some clones in this sample may be carry-over from other donors' samples. The sequenced sample was cultured CD8+ T cells from PBMCs, obtained from culture after CMV antigen stimulation. Here is the DNA: TGTGCCAGCAGACCACCGGGACACCTGAACACCGGGGAGCTGTTTTTT. Its protein is CASRPPGHLNTGELFF.